Following are 24 T cell receptor beta chains from one sample sequenced in a study of CD8+CD57+ T cells in acquired aplastic anemia. It was genomic DNA that served as the template for profiling TCR beta VDJ and CDR3. MiXCR, applied by TCRdb to the reads, yields one record per CDR3 protein. Found here are approximately 250,000 distinct CDR3 sequences, about 80% of them singletons; the top ten hold 35% to 50%. CD8+CD57+ cell expansion had been shown by flow cytometry in patients chosen for sequencing. Sequences were obtained from sorted CD4+, CD8+, or CD8+CD57+ T cells (not recorded which) from PBMCs. The receptors here all came from a human donor with aplastic anemia.

V is TRBV9 and J is TRBJ2-7, with a possible D match to TRBD2 (6 bases). The CDR3 is 13 amino acids. Germline CDR1 SGDLS, CDR2 YYNGEE. V shed 2 bases and J shed 13 bases, with 19 bases lying between them. CDR3 region: CASSVGLTYGYYF. CDR3 DNA: TGTGCCAGCAGCGTGGGACTCACCTATGGCTACTACTTC.

This chain uses TRBV4-3 with TRBJ2-7; 9 positions match TRBD1. The junction had 7 bases not matched to a gene; V was cut back by 5 bases and J by 2 bases. Germline V gene sequence: CDR1 LGHNA, CDR2 YSLEER. The CDR3 spans 15 residues. The CDR3 is CASSFGTGTTYEQYF. The CDR3 nucleotides read TGCGCCAGCAGCTTCGGGACAGGGACGACCTACGAGCAGTACTTC.

This clonotype has at least ten counts. A read error is possible here, since a much larger clone lies one base away. CDR3: CASSFDPDGTALF. The DNA of the CDR3 is TGTGCCAGCAGCTTTGATCCAGACGGGACAGCCCTTTTC. This chain connects TRBV7-8 to TRBJ2-3, with TRBD1 matching 7 bases. Germline V CDR1 and CDR2: SGHVS, FQNEAQ. The CDR3 is 13 residues long.

The V and J genes are TRBV7-2 and TRBJ2-3; TRBD1 or TRBD2 may be the D gene (6 bases each). The CDR3 has 14 residues. The V gene's germline CDR1 is SGHTA and CDR2 FQGNSA. The V end lost 5 bases, the J end lost 11 bases, and 20 bases lay between the germline ends. The CDR3 DNA reads as TGTGCCAGCAGCCGAGTCCCGGGGGCGAATGAGCAGTATTTT. Translated, it gives CASSRVPGANEQYF.

The V call is TRBV2, the J call TRBJ2-7; D is uncertain. CDR1 is SNHLY, CDR2 FYNNEI, per germline. Between the trimmed V and J ends, which lost 2 bases and 2 bases, there was a span of 7 bases. The CDR3 spans 13 residues. Written as DNA, the CDR3 is TGTGCCAGCAGTGAATCCCGGGCCTACGAGCAGTACTTC. Its translation: CASSESRAYEQYF. The full variable domain, rest sourced from reference TRBV2 and TRBJ2-7, is EPEVTQTPSHQVTQMGQEVILRCVPISNHLYFYWYRQILGQKVEFLVSFYNNEISEKSEIFDDQFSVERPDGSNFTLKIRSTKLEDSAMYFCASSESRAYEQYFGPGTRLTVT.

The rearrangement uses TRBV7-8 and TRBJ2-1, with D possibly matching TRBD2 (6 bases). Per germline, CDR1 SGHVS and CDR2 FQNEAQ. The CDR3 runs 14 residues. V gave up 0 bases and J gave up 12 bases, with 15 bases separating them. CDR3 bases: TGTGCCAGCAGCTTAGCGGGAGGTCGCAATACGCAGTTCTTC. Translating it yields CASSLAGGRNTQFF.

As concerns this clonotype: At one end, the junction sequence differs from germline, possibly due to a read error. This chain connects TRBV9 to TRBJ1-2; maybe TRBD1 (6 bases). Germline V gene sequence: CDR1 SGDLS, CDR2 YYNGEE. The CDR3 spans 13 residues. The CDR3 is CTSSVGGGGADNF. DNA of the CDR3: TGTACCAGCAGCGTAGGAGGTGGGGGGGCCGACAACTTC. The full variable domain, with the rest looked up from reference TRBV9 and TRBJ1-2, is DSGVTQTPKHLITATGQRVTLRCSPRSGDLSVYWYQQSLDQGLQFLIQYYNGEERAKGNILERFSAQQFPDLHSELNLSSLELGDSALYFCTSSVGGGGADNFGSGTRLTVV.

With respect to this clonotype: At one end the junction does not follow the germline gene, possibly because of a read error. The V call is TRBV7-8, the J call TRBJ2-7; TRBD2 aligns across 10 bases. Germline loops: CDR1 SGHVS, CDR2 FQNEAQ. This CDR3 region has 14 residues. This CDR3 reads CASGLAGGNDTQYF. In DNA form, the CDR3 reads TGTGCCAGCGGCTTAGCGGGAGGTAACGATACGCAGTACTTC. Variable domain in full (rest from reference TRBV7-8 and TRBJ2-7): GAGVSQSPRYKVAKRGQDVALRCDPISGHVSLFWYQQALGQGPEFLTYFQNEAQLDKSGLPSDRFFAERPEGSVSTLKIQRTQQEDSAVYLCASGLAGGNDTQYFGPGTRLTVT.

There are a few counts of this clonotype. The chain joins TRBV7-9 to TRBJ1-6; weak D call: TRBD1 (5 bases). The germline gives CDR1 SEHNR, CDR2 FQNEAQ (reference sequence). Between the trimmed V and J ends, which lost 3 bases and 16 bases, there was a span of 25 bases. This CDR3 is built from 16 residues. The chain's CDR3 is CASSFERSGGSAELHF. CDR3 nucleotides: TGTGCCAGCAGCTTTGAAAGAAGCGGGGGGAGTGCTGAGCTCCACTTT.

This chain joins TRBV11-2 and TRBJ2-1; 8 bases map to TRBD2. The germline CDR1 and CDR2 sequences are SGHAT and FQNNGV. This CDR3 spans 12 amino acids. J lost 9 bases, V lost 5 bases, and 3 bases had no gene match. The CDR3: CASSRAGGEQFF. CDR3 bases: TGTGCCAGCAGCCGGGCGGGAGGTGAGCAGTTCTTC.

In the case of this clonotype: The limits of the CDR3 on the DNA are not certain, so only TCRdb's listed CDR3 is given. The chain combines TRBV9 with TRBJ2-7. With termini counted, the CDR3 has 13 amino acids. Per the germline V gene, CDR1 is SGDLS and CDR2 is YYNGEE. CDR3 sequence: CTSGGAGNFQYFV.

This clonotype was recorded only once. The rearrangement uses TRBV9 and TRBJ2-1; the match to TRBD1 covers 9 bases. The CDR3 loop spans 14 amino acids. J lost 7 bases, V lost 4 bases, and 6 bases had no gene match. In germline, CDR1 is SGDLS, CDR2 YYNGEE. The CDR3: CASSKDRGKNEQFF. DNA of the CDR3: TGTGCCAGCAGCAAGGACAGGGGAAAAAATGAGCAGTTCTTC.

The V gene is TRBV15, the J gene TRBJ2-7; D gene ambiguous. Trimming removed 9 bases from V and 2 bases from J, with 17 bases in between. CDR3 length: 14 residues. The germline gives CDR1 LNHNV, CDR2 YYDKDF (reference sequence). CDR3 loop: CATDGRALAYEQYF. The CDR3 bases are TGTGCCACAGACGGCCGGGCCCTAGCCTACGAGCAGTACTTC.

CDR3 residues: CASGLDGDVQVFGYTF. CDR3 in DNA: TGTGCCAGCGGCTTGGATGGGGACGTTCAGGTATTCGGCTACACCTTC. The V call is TRBV9, the J call TRBJ1-2; possibly TRBD1 for D (5 bases). Trimming took off 7 bases at V and 8 bases at J, with 27 bases between the two ends. The CDR3 contains 16 residues. In germline, CDR1 is SGDLS, CDR2 YYNGEE.

As to this clonotype: The DNA is omitted, as the CDR3 cannot be located on it reliably, and the CDR3 follows TCRdb's listing. J is TRBJ2-3 and V is TRBV7-7; the table's D call, TRBD1, was not checked against the DNA. The CDR3 region is 14 residues in length, termini included. Germline CDR1 and CDR2: SSHAT and FNYEAQ (reference sequence). CDR3 amino acids: CASSSHGGAVFWSF.

For this clonotype: It is likely a read error, because the conserved phenylalanine at the end of the CDR3 is missing. The DNA is omitted, as the CDR3 cannot be located on it reliably, and the CDR3 follows TCRdb's listing. The V call is TRBV7-8, the J call TRBJ2-1. Germline V gives CDR1 SGHVS, CDR2 FQNEAQ. The CDR3 is 13 amino acids in total, end residues counted. CDR3 protein: CASSLAGIHEKLY.

The gene calls are TRBV7-2 and TRBJ1-1; possible D gene TRBD1, 6 bases. This CDR3 has 15 residues. Germline V gives CDR1 SGHTA, CDR2 FQGNSA. Deletions cut 0 bases from V and 13 bases from J, with 21 bases between. The CDR3 DNA reads as TGTGCCAGCAGCTTAGCGGACAGCCCAGGCGATGCCCATTTCTTT. Translation: CASSLADSPGDAHFF.

As for this clonotype: An end of the junction differs from the germline gene, which may be a read error. The chain's CDR3 is CASGQGGNIQYFF. In nucleotides, the CDR3 is TGTGCCAGCGGACAAGGTGGGAACATTCAGTACTTCTTC. This chain joins TRBV9 and TRBJ1-2, with TRBD1 as a possible D gene (5 bases). This CDR3 contains 13 residues. Germline CDR1 SGDLS, CDR2 YYNGEE.

In its sample, this clonotype was seen a few times. An end of the junction does not agree with germline; a read error may underlie this. This chain uses TRBV19 with TRBJ1-1; D remains ambiguous. The CDR3 spans 15 residues. CDR1 and CDR2 (germline): LNHDA, SQIVND (reference sequence). CDR3 nucleotide sequence: TGTGCCAGTAGTATAGCTAGCGCAGCCTACAATGAAGAGTTCTTC. Translating gives CASSIASAAYNEEFF.

This clonotype was recorded a few times. The rearrangement uses TRBV7-9 and TRBJ1-6; D is ambiguous. Looked up from germline, CDR1 is SEHNR and CDR2 is FQNEAQ (reference sequence). This CDR3 has 14 amino acids. V gave up 4 bases and J gave up 6 bases, with 10 bases separating them. CDR3 protein: CASSYDGGNSPLHF. Here the CDR3 DNA reads TGTGCCAGCAGCTACGACGGAGGTAATTCACCCCTCCACTTT.

The chain has TRBV6-5 and TRBJ1-3; 8 bases are shared with TRBD1. Germline V gene data show CDR1 as MNHEY and CDR2 as SVGAGI. With V trimmed by 6 bases and J by 2 bases, 6 bases remained unmatched. The length of the CDR3 is 15 residues. CDR3 sequence: CASRCRRGPGNTIYF. The CDR3 coding sequence is TGTGCCAGCAGATGCCGCAGGGGGCCTGGAAACACCATATATTTT.

For the CDR3, the DNA is TGCAGCGTTGAAGTCAGTAACTATGGCTACACCTTC. This encodes CSVEVSNYGYTF. The rearrangement uses TRBV29-1 and TRBJ1-2; D gene uncertain. The germline CDR1 and CDR2 sequences are SQVTM and ANQGSEA. V lost 1 base, J lost 1 base, and 4 bases lay in between. The length of the CDR3 is 12 residues. Full variable domain (outside the CDR3, taken from reference TRBV29-1 and TRBJ1-2): SAVISQKPSRDICQRGTSLTIQCQVDSQVTMMFWYRQQPGQSLTLIATANQGSEATYESGFVIDKFPISRPNLTFSTLTVSNMSPEDSSIYLCSVEVSNYGYTFGSGTRLTVV.

On this clonotype itself: Since the CDR3 does not end with the conserved phenylalanine or tryptophan, this likely comes from a read error. The DNA is omitted, as the CDR3 cannot be located on it reliably, and the CDR3 follows TCRdb's listing. The chain links TRBV7-9 to TRBJ2-3; the table gives TRBD2 as D, unverified against the DNA. Germline-derived CDR1 and CDR2 are SEHNR and FQNEAQ (reference sequence). The CDR3 region is 13 residues in length, termini included. The CDR3 reads CASSLAKRGSYNE.

The chain joins TRBV4-3 to TRBJ2-1; TRBD2 matches 11 bases. The CDR3 sequence is 18 residues long. V shed 4 bases and J 5 bases; nucleotides not matched to a gene: 13. Germline V gene lookup returns CDR1 LGHNA and CDR2 YSLEER. The CDR3 spells CASSPRSLGTSGNNEQFF. In DNA, the CDR3 is TGCGCCAGCAGCCCCCGCTCCTTGGGGACTAGCGGCAACAATGAGCAGTTCTTC.